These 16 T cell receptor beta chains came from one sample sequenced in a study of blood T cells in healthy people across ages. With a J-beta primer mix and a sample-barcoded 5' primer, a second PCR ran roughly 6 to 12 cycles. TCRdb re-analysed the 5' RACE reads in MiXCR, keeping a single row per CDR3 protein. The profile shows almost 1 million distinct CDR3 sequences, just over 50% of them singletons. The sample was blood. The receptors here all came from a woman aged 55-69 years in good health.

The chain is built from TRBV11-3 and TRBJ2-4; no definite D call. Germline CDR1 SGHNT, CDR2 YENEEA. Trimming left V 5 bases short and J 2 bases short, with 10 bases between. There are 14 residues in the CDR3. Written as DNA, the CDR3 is TGTGCCAGCAGCGCCGCTGGGACCAAAAACATTCAGTACTTC. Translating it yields CASSAAGTKNIQYF.

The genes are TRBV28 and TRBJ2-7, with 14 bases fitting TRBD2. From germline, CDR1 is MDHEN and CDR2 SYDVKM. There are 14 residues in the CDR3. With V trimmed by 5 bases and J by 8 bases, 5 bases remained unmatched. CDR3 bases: TGTGCCAGCAGTCTTGGGACTAGCGGGAGTCAGCAGTACTTC. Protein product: CASSLGTSGSQQYF.

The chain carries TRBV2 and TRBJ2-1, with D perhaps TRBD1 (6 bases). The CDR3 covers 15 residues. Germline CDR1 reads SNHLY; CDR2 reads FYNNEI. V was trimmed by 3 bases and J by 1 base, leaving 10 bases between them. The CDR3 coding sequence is TGTGCCAGCAGTGAGCAGGGGTTTTCCTACAATGAGCAGTTCTTC. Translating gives CASSEQGFSYNEQFF.

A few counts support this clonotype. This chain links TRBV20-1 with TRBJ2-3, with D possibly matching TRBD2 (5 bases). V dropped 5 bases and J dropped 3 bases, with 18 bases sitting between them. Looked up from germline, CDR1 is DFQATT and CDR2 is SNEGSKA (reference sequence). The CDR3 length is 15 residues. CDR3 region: CSALPSRTGTDTQYF. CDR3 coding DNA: TGCAGTGCTCTGCCCTCACGGACTGGTACAGATACGCAGTATTTT.

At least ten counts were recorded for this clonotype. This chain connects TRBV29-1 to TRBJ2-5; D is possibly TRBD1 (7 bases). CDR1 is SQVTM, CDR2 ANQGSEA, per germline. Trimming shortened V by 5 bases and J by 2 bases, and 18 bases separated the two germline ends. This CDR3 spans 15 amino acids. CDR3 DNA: TGCAGCGTTCTCAGGGGGGCAGGGAGACAAGAGACCCAGTACTTC. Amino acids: CSVLRGAGRQETQYF.

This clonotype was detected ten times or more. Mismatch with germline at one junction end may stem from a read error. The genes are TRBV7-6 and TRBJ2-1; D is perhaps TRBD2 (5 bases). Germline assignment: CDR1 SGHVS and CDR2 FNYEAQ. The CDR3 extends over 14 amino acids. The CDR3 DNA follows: TGCGCCAGCAGCTTAAGCGGCTCCTACAATGAGCAGTTCTTC. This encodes CASSLSGSYNEQFF.

CDR3 DNA: TGTGCCAGCAGCAAGAGCATGAACACTGAAGCTTTCTTT. It is translated as CASSKSMNTEAFF. The genes are TRBV11-1 and TRBJ1-1; no firm D call. This CDR3 spans 13 amino acids. V dropped 5 bases and J dropped 0 bases, with 7 bases sitting between them. Germline values: CDR1 SGHAT, CDR2 FQDESV (reference sequence).

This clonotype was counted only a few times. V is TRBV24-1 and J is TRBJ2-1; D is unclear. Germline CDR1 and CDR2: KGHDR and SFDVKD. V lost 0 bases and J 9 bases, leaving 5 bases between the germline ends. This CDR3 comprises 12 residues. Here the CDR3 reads CATSDLTSEQFF. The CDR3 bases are TGTGCCACCAGTGATTTGACATCTGAGCAGTTCTTC.

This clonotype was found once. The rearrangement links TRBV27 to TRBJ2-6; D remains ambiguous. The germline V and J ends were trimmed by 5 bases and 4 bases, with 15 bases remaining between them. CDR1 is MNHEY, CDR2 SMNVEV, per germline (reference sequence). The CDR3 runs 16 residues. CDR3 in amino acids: CASSLRQSWGANVLTF. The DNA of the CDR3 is TGTGCCAGCAGTCTTCGCCAGTCCTGGGGGGCCAACGTCCTGACTTTC.

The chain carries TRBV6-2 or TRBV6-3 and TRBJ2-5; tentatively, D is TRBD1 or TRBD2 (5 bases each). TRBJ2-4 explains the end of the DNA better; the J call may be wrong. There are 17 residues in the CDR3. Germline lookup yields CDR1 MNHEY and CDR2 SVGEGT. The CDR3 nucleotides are TGTGCCAGCAGCCGGGGCTTAGCAGAATTGGCCAAAAACATTCAGTACTTC. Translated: CASSRGLAELAKNIQYF.

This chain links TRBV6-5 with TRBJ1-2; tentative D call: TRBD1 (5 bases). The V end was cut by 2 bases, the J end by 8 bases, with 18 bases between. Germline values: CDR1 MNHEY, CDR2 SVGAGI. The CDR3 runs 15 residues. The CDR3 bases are TGTGCCAGCAGTTACGGGGCCGGGCTGGTTGGAGGCTACACCTTC. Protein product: CASSYGAGLVGGYTF.

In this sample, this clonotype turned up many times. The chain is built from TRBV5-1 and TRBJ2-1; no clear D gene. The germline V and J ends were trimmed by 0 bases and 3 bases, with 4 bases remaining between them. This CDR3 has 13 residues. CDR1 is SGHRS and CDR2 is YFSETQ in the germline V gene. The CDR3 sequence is CASSLVGYNEQFF. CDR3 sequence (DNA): TGCGCCAGCAGCTTGGTTGGCTACAATGAGCAGTTCTTC.

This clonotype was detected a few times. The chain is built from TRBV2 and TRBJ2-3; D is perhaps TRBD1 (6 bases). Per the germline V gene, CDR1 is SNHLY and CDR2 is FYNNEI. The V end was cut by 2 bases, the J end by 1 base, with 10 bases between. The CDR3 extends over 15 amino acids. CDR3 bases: TGTGCCAGCAGTGAACCCAGGGGTGGCACAGATACGCAGTATTTT. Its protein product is CASSEPRGGTDTQYF.

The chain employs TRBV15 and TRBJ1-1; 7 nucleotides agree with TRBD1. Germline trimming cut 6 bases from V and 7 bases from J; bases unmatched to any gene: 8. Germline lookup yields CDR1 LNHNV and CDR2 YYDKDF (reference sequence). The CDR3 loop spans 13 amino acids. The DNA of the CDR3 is TGTGCCACCAGTAAGGGGACAGCCTATGAAGCTTTCTTT. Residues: CATSKGTAYEAFF.

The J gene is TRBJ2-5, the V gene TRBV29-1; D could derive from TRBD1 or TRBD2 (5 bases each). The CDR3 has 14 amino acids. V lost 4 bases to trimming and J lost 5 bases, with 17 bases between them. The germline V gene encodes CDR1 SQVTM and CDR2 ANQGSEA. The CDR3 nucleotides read TGCAGCGTTGTTATAACTAGGGGTTTGGAGACCCAGTACTTC. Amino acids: CSVVITRGLETQYF.

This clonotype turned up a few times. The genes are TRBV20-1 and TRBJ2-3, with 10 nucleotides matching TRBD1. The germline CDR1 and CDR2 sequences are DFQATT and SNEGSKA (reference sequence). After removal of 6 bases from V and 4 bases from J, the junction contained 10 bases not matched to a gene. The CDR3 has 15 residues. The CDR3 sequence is CSADGRGQGADTQYF. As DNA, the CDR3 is TGCAGTGCCGATGGGAGAGGACAGGGGGCAGATACGCAGTATTTT.